Each of the 14 T cell receptor beta chains below was sequenced from the same sample in a study of cytomegalovirus exposure and HLA in healthy donors. PCR used 60 Vbeta primers and 13 Jbeta primers. TCRdb's copy holds only in-frame clones and misses some; the assay was immunoSEQ multiplex PCR. The sample shows about 180,000 clones, 82% of them seen only once. The sample comprised PBMCs. These receptors all stem from a man aged 35-49 years in good health and CMV-seronegative.

The chain recombines TRBV6-1 with TRBJ2-1; 11 nucleotides match TRBD2. The CDR3 covers 15 residues. Trimming at V came to 5 bases and at J to 6 bases, leaving 6 bases not matched to a gene. Germline values: CDR1 MNHNS, CDR2 SASEGT. DNA of the CDR3: TGTGCCAGCAGTCCGACTAGCGGGACATCCAATGAGCAGTTCTTC. The encoded protein is CASSPTSGTSNEQFF.

This chain joins TRBV5-1 and TRBJ1-1; 8 nucleotides match TRBD1. Germline trimming cut 5 bases from V and 3 bases from J; bases unmatched to any gene: 6. Germline V gives CDR1 SGHRS, CDR2 YFSETQ. CDR3 length: 14 amino acids. The CDR3 region has the DNA TGCGCCAGCAGGCCAGGGGGCCTCGACACTGAAGCTTTCTTT. This encodes CASRPGGLDTEAFF.

A few counts support this clone. This rearrangement joins TRBV18 to TRBJ1-6, with D unclear. CDR1 KGHSH and CDR2 LQKENI come from the germline V gene. CDR3 length equals 14 residues. Trimming took 6 bases from V and 9 from J, leaving 15 bases between them. CDR3 sequence reads: CASSVFGDVSPLHF. In DNA form, the CDR3 reads TGTGCCAGCTCCGTTTTCGGGGATGTTTCACCCCTCCACTTT.

The rearrangement links TRBV9 to TRBJ1-2, with 7 bases that match TRBD1. V shed 4 bases and J 0 bases; nucleotides not matched to a gene: 18. There are 19 residues in the CDR3. The germline CDR1 and CDR2 sequences are SGDLS and YYNGEE. CDR3 in amino acids: CASSPFEYQTGTANYGYTF. The DNA of the CDR3 is TGTGCCAGCAGCCCCTTCGAGTACCAGACAGGGACAGCTAACTATGGCTACACCTTC.

There are a few counts of this clone. The junction departs from the called germline gene at one end, perhaps through a read error. V gene TRBV20-1 combines with J gene TRBJ2-7, with a possible D match to TRBD1 (6 bases). CDR1 and CDR2 (germline): DFQATT, SNEGSKA (reference sequence). The CDR3 has 11 residues. The CDR3 here is CSATFGTNQNF. CDR3 DNA: TGCAGTGCTACGTTTGGGACAAATCAGAACTTC.

The CDR3 region is CASSGSTSGVRSSYEQYF. The CDR3 DNA follows: TGTGCCAGCAGTGGATCCACGTCAGGGGTGCGGAGCTCCTACGAGCAGTACTTC. The V and J genes are TRBV28 and TRBJ2-7, with D perhaps TRBD1 (6 bases). V lost 5 bases, J lost 0 bases, and 23 bases lay in between. This CDR3 contains 18 residues. CDR1 and CDR2 from the germline V gene are MDHEN and SYDVKM.

The gene calls are TRBV6-6 and TRBJ2-7; D might be TRBD2 (6 bases). The V gene's germline CDR1 is MNHNY and CDR2 SVGAGI (reference sequence). The germline V and J ends were trimmed by 5 bases and 1 base, with 9 bases remaining between them. CDR3 length equals 13 residues. This CDR3 is CASSPAGSYEQYF. CDR3 coding DNA: TGTGCCAGCAGTCCAGCGGGTTCCTACGAGCAGTACTTC.

The CDR3 region is CASSYLPGGGHGYTF. The CDR3 bases are TGTGCCAGCAGTTACTTACCTGGAGGGGGCCATGGCTACACCTTC. This chain links TRBV6-5 with TRBJ1-2; 7 nucleotides match TRBD1. The germline V gene has CDR1 MNHEY and CDR2 SVGAGI. This CDR3 is 15 amino acids long. Losses at the gene ends were 1 base for V and 6 bases for J; bases not matched to a gene: 8.

The chain recombines TRBV5-1 with TRBJ1-4; D unclear. This CDR3 has 15 amino acids. The V and J ends lost 4 bases and 6 bases respectively, with 16 bases between them. Germline CDR1 is SGHRS and CDR2 is YFSETQ. In DNA form, the CDR3 reads TGCGCCAGCAGCCATTCGGGCGGGAAGGATGAAAAACTGTTTTTT. Protein: CASSHSGGKDEKLFF.

The chain combines TRBV2 with TRBJ2-1, with 10 bases lining up with TRBD1. This CDR3 has 14 residues. Germline values: CDR1 SNHLY, CDR2 FYNNEI. V shed 4 bases and J 7 bases; nucleotides not matched to a gene: 4. CDR3 residues: CASSGTGGGNEQFF. The CDR3 DNA is TGTGCCAGCAGTGGGACAGGGGGAGGTAATGAGCAGTTCTTC.

The chain combines TRBV2 with TRBJ2-1; weak D call: TRBD1 (6 bases). This CDR3 is built from 14 residues. V was pared by 7 bases and J by 6 bases, with 16 bases between. The germline CDR1 and CDR2 sequences are SNHLY and FYNNEI. The CDR3 sequence: CASTGRGQTNEQFF. The CDR3 nucleotides are TGTGCCAGCACCGGAAGAGGACAGACCAATGAGCAGTTCTTC.

The J gene is TRBJ1-5, the V gene TRBV19, with 8 bases matching TRBD1. Germline-derived CDR1 and CDR2 are LNHDA and SQIVND (reference sequence). This CDR3 comprises 17 residues. V lost 5 bases, J lost 5 bases, and 14 bases stayed unmatched. This chain's CDR3 is CASSRAGTGTLYQPQHF. As DNA, the CDR3 is TGTGCCAGTAGTCGTGCCGGGACAGGAACCCTCTATCAGCCCCAGCATTTT. Together with reference TRBV19 and TRBJ1-5, the CDR3 gives the full variable domain: DGGITQSPKYLFRKEGQNVTLSCEQNLNHDAMYWYRQDPGQGLRLIYYSQIVNDFQKGDIAEGYSVSREKKESFPLTVTSAQKNPTAFYLCASSRAGTGTLYQPQHFGDGTRLSIL.

The J gene is TRBJ1-1, the V gene TRBV30; D ambiguous. V shed 3 bases and J shed 1 base, with 12 bases lying between them. Germline assignment: CDR1 GTSNPN and CDR2 SVGIG (reference sequence). The CDR3 runs to 14 residues. The CDR3 sequence: CAWRRETANTEAFF. Here the CDR3 DNA reads TGTGCCTGGAGGAGGGAGACCGCGAACACTGAAGCTTTCTTT.

This sequence joins TRBV19 and TRBJ2-7, with 8 bases fitting TRBD2. With V trimmed by 3 bases and J by 1 base, 8 bases remained unmatched. The germline gives CDR1 LNHDA, CDR2 SQIVND (reference sequence). CDR3 length: 16 amino acids. The CDR3 reads CASSISPSGSSYEQYF. Here the CDR3 DNA reads TGTGCCAGTAGTATTTCTCCTAGCGGGTCTTCCTACGAGCAGTACTTC. Filled out from reference TRBV19 and TRBJ2-7, the complete variable domain reads DGGITQSPKYLFRKEGQNVTLSCEQNLNHDAMYWYRQDPGQGLRLIYYSQIVNDFQKGDIAEGYSVSREKKESFPLTVTSAQKNPTAFYLCASSISPSGSSYEQYFGPGTRLTVT.